This TCR beta chain is drawn from a study of patients and donors after allogeneic stem cell transplantation. The length of the CDR3 is 15 residues. V lost 0 bases and J lost 1, with 12 bases in between. Germline CDR1 reads GTSNPN; CDR2 reads SVGIG (reference sequence). One entry per CDR3 protein results from TCRdb running MiXCR on the RT-PCR reads. Of roughly 880,000 distinct CDR3 sequences listed, approximately 19% were seen once; the top ten hold 5% to 7.5%. This clonotype has only a few counts. Specimen: blood, either unsorted or a sorted T cell fraction (not recorded which). The genes are TRBV30 and TRBJ1-1, with a possible D match to TRBD1 (5 bases). The TCR comes from a human donor who was either an allogeneic HSCT recipient or a stem cell or donor lymphocyte infusion donor (not recorded which). It is not recorded whose cells these are; they may come from a transplant donor. This CDR3 is CAWSVPAGKNTEAFF. CDR3 nucleotide sequence: TGTGCCTGGAGTGTACCGGCAGGGAAGAACACTGAAGCTTTCTTT.